This T cell receptor (beta chain) was identified during a study of blood T cell repertoires in COVID-19 (dated by TCRdb to 2020 to 2021). At the level of the whole study: Samples covering the acute and convalescent phases of COVID-19 were provided by collaborators in the United States, Italy and Spain. The material from the prospective study consisted of cDNA or gDNA derived from T cells, B-cell-depleted T cells, or PBMCs. Subjects who had been exposed to COVID-19, were actively infected with it, or had recovered from it provided the deeply sampled blood TCRbeta repertoires that made up the dataset. A freely available public database, intended as a resource for researchers studying the immune response to SARS-CoV-2, is where the repertoires were released. The samples were drawn from the first 160 participants of the ongoing ImmuneRACE study and from 1,200 or so subjects provided by 6 global collaborators. Sample metadata almost always included a de-identified subject ID, COVID-19 status, age in years and sex. Where HLA class I and class II types were available, the types were taken from metadata supplied by the sample provider, not from assay-based typing. Study-wide conclusions, independent of this receptor: The amount of clinical and demographic metadata varied by source and participant and was provided uncurated.

Trimming costs V 8 bases and J 2 bases, and their ends lie 10 bases apart. CDR1 and CDR2, per the germline V gene (reference sequence), are LNHNV and YYDKDF. The CDR3 holds 13 amino acids from the cysteine to the phenylalanine. The DNA shown is the 39-base CDR3, in frame from base 1. The immunoSEQ Assay, a bias-controlled multiplex PCR, was used to amplify TCRbeta CDR3 regions from genomic DNA. In the authors' own workflow: Nucleated cell counts per sample were estimated from amplification of reference gene primers within the assay. To quantify the absolute abundance of each unique TCRbeta CDR3 rearrangement, sequence reads were collapsed and filtered. For each sample, productive Simpson clonality was calculated by taking the square root of Simpson's diversity index across productive rearrangements. Imported from immuneACCESS, the table was reduced by TCRdb to in-frame sequences with V and J called. These copies leave out some clones; in studies compared against another copy, an unresolved V gene accounts for under half, and the cause of the remainder is not known. The V and J calls and clone size are taken from that table; D and trimming were inferred from the DNA. For this sample there are 60,000 to 70,000 clones; approximately 81% appear just once. In total, the top ten clones hold 7.5% to 9% of the sample.

Collaborating institutions collected whole blood in K2EDTA tubes following their own protocols. For TCRbeta analysis, collaborators shipped samples in one of three forms: frozen whole blood, isolated PBMCs, or DNA extracted from either of those sample types. Comments on this clone: The antigen this receptor binds is unknown. No quality values exist for individual bases; no much larger clone is one base distant.

The clonotype was recovered from a man in his forties or fifties with active COVID-19. The chain couples TRBV15 to TRBJ1-3; tentative D gene TRBD1, with 5 bases matching. The sequenced sample consisted of peripheral blood. The DNA reads TGTGCCACCCGACCAGGGCCTGGAAACACCATATATTTT. This is translated as CATRPGPGNTIYF.